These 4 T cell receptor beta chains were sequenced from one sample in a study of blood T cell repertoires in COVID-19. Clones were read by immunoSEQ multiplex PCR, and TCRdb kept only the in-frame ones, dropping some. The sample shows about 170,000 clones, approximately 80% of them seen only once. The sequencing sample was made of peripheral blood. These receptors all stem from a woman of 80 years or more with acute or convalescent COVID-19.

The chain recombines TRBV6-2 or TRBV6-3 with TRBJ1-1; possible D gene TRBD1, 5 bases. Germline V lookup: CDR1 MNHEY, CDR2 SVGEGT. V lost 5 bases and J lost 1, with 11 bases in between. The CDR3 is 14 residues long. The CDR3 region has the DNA TGTGCCAGCAGTAGCGACAGACGGAACACTGAAGCTTTCTTT. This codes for CASSSDRRNTEAFF.

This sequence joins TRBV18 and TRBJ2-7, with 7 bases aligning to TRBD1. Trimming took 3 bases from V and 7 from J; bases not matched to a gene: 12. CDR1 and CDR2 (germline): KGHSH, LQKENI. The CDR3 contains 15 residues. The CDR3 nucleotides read TGTGCCAGCTCACCCCCGGTGCGAGGGGGCGAAGAGCAGTACTTC. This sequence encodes CASSPPVRGGEEQYF. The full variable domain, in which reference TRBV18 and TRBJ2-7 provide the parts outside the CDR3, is NAGVMQNPRHLVRRRGQEARLRCSPMKGHSHVYWYRQLPEEGLKFMVYLQKENIIDESGMPKERFSAEFPKEGPSILRIQQVVRGDSAAYFCASSPPVRGGEEQYFGPGTRLTVT.

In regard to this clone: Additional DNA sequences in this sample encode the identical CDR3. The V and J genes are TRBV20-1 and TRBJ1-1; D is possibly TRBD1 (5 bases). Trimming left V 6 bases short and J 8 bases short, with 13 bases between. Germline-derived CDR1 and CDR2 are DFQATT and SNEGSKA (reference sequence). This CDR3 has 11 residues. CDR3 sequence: CSALGQAEAFF. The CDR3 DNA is TGCAGTGCCCTCGGACAAGCCGAAGCTTTCTTT.

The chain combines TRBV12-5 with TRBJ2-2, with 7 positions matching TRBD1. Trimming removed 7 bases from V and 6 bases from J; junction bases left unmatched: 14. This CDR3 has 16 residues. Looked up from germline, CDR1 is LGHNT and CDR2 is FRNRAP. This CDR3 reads CASVYDRQGRSGELFF. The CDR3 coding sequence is TGTGCTAGTGTCTACGATCGACAGGGAAGGTCCGGGGAGCTGTTTTTT.